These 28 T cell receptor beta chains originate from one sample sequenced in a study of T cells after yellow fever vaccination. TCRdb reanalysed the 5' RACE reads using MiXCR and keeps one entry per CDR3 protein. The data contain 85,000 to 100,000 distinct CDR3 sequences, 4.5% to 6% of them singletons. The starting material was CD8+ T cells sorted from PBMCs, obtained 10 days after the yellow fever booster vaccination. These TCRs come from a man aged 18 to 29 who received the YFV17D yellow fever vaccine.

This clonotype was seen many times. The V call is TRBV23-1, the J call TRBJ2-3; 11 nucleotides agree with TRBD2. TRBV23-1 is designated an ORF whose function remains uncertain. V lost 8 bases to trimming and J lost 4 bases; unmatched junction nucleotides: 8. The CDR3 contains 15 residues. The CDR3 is CASGSSGGRADTQYF. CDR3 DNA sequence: TGCGCCAGCGGGTCTAGCGGGGGGAGGGCAGATACGCAGTATTTT.

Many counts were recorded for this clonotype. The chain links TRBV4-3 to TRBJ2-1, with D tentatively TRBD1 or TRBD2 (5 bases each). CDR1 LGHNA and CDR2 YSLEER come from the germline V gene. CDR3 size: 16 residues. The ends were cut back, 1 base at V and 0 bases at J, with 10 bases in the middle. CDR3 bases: TGCGCCAGCAGCCAAGTCTCGGGGACCTCCTACAATGAGCAGTTCTTC. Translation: CASSQVSGTSYNEQFF.

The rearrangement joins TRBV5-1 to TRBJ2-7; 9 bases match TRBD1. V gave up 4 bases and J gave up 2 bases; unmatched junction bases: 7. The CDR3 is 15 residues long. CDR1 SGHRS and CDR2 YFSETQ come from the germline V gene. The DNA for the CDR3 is TGCGCCAGCAGCGGAAAACAGGGGGCTACCTACGAGCAGTACTTC. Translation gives CASSGKQGATYEQYF.

The CDR3 region has the DNA TGTGCCAGCAGCGCAGAATACAGGGGGAATGAGCAGTTCTTC. Residues: CASSAEYRGNEQFF. The chain recombines TRBV7-9 with TRBJ2-1; the match to TRBD1 covers 8 bases. Germline V gene sequence: CDR1 SEHNR, CDR2 FQNEAQ (reference sequence). The CDR3 loop spans 14 amino acids. The trim removed 5 bases at V and 7 bases at J, leaving 7 bases unmatched.

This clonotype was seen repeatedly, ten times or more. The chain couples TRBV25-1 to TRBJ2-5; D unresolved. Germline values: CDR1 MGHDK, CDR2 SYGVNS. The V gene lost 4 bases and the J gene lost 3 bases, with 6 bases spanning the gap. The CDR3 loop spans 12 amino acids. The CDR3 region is CASSGLKETQYF. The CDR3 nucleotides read TGTGCCAGCAGTGGACTCAAAGAGACCCAGTACTTC.

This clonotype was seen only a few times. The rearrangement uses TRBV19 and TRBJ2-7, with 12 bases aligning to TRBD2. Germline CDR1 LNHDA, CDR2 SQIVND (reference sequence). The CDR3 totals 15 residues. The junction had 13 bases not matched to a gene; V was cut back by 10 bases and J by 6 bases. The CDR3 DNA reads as TGTGCCACCTCCCCACTAGCGGGGGGCCAGGGCGAGCAGTACTTC. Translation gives CATSPLAGGQGEQYF.

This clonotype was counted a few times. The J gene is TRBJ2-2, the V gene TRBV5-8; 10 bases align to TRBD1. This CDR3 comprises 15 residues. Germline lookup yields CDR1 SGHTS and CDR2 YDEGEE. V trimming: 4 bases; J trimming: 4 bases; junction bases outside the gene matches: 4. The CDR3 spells CASSPGTGVTGELFF. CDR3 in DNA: TGTGCCAGCAGCCCCGGGACAGGGGTCACCGGGGAGCTGTTTTTT.

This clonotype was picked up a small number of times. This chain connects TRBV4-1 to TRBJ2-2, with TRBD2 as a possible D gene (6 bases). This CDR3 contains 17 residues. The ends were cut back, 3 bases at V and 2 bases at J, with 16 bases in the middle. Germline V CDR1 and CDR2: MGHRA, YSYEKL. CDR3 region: CASSQANGGFNTGELFF. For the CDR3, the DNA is TGCGCCAGCAGCCAGGCCAACGGGGGTTTTAACACCGGGGAGCTGTTTTTT.

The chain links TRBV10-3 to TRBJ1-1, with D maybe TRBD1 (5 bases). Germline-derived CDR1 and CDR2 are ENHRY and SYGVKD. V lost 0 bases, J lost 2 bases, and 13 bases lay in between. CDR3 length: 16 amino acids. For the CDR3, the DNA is TGTGCCATCAGTGAGTCTCAGGGTAAGGGAAACACTGAAGCTTTCTTT. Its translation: CAISESQGKGNTEAFF.

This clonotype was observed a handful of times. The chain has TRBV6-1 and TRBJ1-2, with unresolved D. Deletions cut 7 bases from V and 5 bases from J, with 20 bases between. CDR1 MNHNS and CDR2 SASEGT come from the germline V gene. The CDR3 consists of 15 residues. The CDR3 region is CASIPFPGAGYGYTF. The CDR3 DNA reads TGTGCCAGCATCCCTTTCCCAGGCGCGGGATATGGCTACACCTTC.

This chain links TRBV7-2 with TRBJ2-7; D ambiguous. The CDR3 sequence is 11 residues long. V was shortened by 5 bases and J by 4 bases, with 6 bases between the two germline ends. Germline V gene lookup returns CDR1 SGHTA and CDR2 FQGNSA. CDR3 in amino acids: CASSLRYEQYF. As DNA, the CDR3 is TGTGCCAGCAGCCTGCGGTACGAGCAGTACTTC.

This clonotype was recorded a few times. The CDR3 DNA reads TGTGCCAGCAGTTTAGGGAGAAGGTACACTGAAGCTTTCTTT. Encoded protein: CASSLGRRYTEAFF. V usage is TRBV12-3 or TRBV12-4 and J usage is TRBJ1-1; no clear D gene. CDR3 length equals 14 residues. Trimming took off 1 base at V and 3 bases at J, with 9 bases between the two ends.

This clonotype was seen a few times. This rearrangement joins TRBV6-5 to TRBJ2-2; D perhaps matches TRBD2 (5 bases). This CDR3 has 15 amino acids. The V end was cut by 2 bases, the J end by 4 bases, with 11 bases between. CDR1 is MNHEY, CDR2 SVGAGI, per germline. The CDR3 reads CASSYDYSGTGELFF. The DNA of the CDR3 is TGTGCCAGCAGTTACGACTATTCTGGCACCGGGGAGCTGTTTTTT.

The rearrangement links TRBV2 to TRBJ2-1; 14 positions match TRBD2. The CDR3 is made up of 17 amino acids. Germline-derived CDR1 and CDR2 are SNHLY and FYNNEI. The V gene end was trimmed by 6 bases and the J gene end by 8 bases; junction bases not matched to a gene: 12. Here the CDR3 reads CASSAMTSGGADYEQFF. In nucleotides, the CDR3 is TGTGCCAGCAGCGCTATGACTAGCGGGGGGGCCGACTATGAGCAGTTCTTC.

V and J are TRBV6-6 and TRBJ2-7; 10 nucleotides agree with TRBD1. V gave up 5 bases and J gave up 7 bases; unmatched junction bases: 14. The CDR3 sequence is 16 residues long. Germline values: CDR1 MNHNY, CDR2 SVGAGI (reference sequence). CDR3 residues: CASSPAGQGLFFEQYV. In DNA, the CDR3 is TGTGCCAGCAGTCCGGCGGGACAGGGGCTCTTCTTTGAGCAGTACGTC.

CDR3 bases: TGTGCCAGCAGTTACTCCGGGACAGGTTCCTACGAGCAGTACTTC. Translation gives CASSYSGTGSYEQYF. The chain carries TRBV6-2 or TRBV6-3 and TRBJ2-7; 8 bases are a match to TRBD1. Trimming took 0 bases from V and 1 from J; bases not matched to a gene: 2. Germline CDR1 reads MNHEY; CDR2 reads SVGEGT. This CDR3 spans 15 amino acids.

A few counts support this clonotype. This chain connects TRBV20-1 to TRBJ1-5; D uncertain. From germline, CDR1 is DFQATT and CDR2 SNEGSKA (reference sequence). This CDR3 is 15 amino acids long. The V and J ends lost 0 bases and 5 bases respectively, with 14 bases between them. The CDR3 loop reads CSARDRAGGDQPQHF. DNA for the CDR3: TGCAGTGCTAGAGATCGGGCGGGAGGAGATCAGCCCCAGCATTTT.

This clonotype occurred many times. CDR3 nucleotide sequence: TGTGCCATCAGACCGACAGAAAGCTCTGGGGCCAACGTCCTGACTTTC. Translated: CAIRPTESSGANVLTF. The chain has TRBV10-3 and TRBJ2-6; TRBD1 is a possible D gene (5 bases). The V gene lost 6 bases and the J gene lost 0 bases, with 12 bases spanning the gap. The germline gives CDR1 ENHRY, CDR2 SYGVKD. The CDR3 is made up of 16 amino acids.

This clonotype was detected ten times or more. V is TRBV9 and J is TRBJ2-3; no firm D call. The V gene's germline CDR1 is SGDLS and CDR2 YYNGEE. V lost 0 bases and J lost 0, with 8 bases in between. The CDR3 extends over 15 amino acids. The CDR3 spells CASSVVVGSTDTQYF. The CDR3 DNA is TGTGCCAGCAGCGTAGTGGTGGGAAGCACAGATACGCAGTATTTT.

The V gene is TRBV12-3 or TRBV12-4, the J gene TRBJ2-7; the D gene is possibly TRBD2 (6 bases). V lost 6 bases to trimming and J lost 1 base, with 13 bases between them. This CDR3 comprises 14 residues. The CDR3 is CASSLRGLSYEQYF. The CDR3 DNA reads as TGTGCCAGCAGCCTTCGGGGGTTGTCCTACGAGCAGTACTTC.

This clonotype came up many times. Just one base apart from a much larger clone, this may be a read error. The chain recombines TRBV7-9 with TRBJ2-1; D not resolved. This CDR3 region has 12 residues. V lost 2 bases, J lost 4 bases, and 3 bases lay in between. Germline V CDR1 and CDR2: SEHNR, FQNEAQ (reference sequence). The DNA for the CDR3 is TGTGCCAGCAGCTTACGGTACAATGAGCAGTTCTTC. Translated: CASSLRYNEQFF.

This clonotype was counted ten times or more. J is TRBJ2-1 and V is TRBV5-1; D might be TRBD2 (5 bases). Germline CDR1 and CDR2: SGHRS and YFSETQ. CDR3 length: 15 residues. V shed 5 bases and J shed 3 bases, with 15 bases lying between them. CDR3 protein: CASRRGPDFYNEQFF. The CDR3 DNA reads TGCGCCAGCAGACGCGGGCCGGATTTCTACAATGAGCAGTTCTTC.

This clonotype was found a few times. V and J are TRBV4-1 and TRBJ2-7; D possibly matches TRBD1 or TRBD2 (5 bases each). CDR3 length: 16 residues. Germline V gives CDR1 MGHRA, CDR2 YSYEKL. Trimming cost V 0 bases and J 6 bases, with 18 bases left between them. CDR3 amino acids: CASSQEWGAGSGEQYV. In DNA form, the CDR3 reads TGCGCCAGCAGCCAAGAGTGGGGAGCAGGGTCCGGCGAGCAGTACGTC.

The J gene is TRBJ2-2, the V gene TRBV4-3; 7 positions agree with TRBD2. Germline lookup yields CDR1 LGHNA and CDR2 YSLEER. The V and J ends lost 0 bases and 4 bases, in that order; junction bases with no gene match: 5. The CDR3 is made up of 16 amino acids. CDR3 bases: TGCGCCAGCAGCCAAGATTCGGGGGGAGCCACCGGGGAGCTGTTTTTT. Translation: CASSQDSGGATGELFF.

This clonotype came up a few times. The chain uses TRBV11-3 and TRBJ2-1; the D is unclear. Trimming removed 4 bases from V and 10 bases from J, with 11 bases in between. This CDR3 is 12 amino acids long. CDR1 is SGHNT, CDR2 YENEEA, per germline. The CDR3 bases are TGTGCCAGCAGCTCAGCGACTGGGGAGCAGTTCTTC. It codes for CASSSATGEQFF.

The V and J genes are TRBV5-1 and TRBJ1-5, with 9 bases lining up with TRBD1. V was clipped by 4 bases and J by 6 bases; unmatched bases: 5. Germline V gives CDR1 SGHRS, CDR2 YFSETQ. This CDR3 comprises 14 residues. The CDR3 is CASSGTGGGQPQHF. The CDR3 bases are TGCGCCAGCAGCGGTACAGGGGGCGGTCAGCCCCAGCATTTT.

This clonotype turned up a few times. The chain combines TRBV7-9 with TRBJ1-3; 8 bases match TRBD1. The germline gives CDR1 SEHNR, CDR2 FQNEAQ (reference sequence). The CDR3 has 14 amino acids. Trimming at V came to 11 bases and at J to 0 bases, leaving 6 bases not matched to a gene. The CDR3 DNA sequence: TGTGCCTCTCAGGGGGCCCACTCTGGAAACACCATATATTTT. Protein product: CASQGAHSGNTIYF.

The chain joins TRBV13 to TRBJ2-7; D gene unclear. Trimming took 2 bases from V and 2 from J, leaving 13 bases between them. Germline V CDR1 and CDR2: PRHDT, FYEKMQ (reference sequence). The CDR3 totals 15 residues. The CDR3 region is CASSLRARRTYEQYV. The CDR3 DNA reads TGTGCCAGCAGCTTAAGGGCTAGAAGAACCTACGAGCAGTACGTC.